This passage covers 29 T cell receptor beta chains from one sample sequenced in a study of PD-1 blockade in classical Hodgkin lymphoma. Regarding time point: cycle 4 day 1 (C4D1), after five to seven weeks of nivolumab. Brentuximab vedotin exposure varied among the patients, all of whom had relapsed after autologous stem cell transplantation. Method: immunoSEQ multiplex PCR; TCRdb's copy keeps in-frame clones and lacks some. Seen here are about 33,000 clones, approximately 70% observed once, and the top ten hold approximately 4%. The sequencing here drew on peripheral blood mononuclear cells (PBMCs), taken before the fourth cycle of nivolumab. The receptor set was obtained from a human donor with classical Hodgkin lymphoma.

The chain employs TRBV7-3 and TRBJ2-1; D is uncertain. Trimming removed 5 bases from V and 5 bases from J, with 7 bases in between. This CDR3 comprises 12 residues. CDR1 is SGHTA, CDR2 FQGTGA, per germline. CDR3 residues: CASSQGHNEQFF. Written as DNA, the CDR3 is TGTGCCAGCAGCCAAGGCCACAATGAGCAGTTCTTC.

The chain employs TRBV4-3 and TRBJ2-3; no clear D. This CDR3 is built from 13 residues. V was clipped by 4 bases and J by 5 bases, with 10 bases between them. CDR1 and CDR2 (germline): LGHNA, YSLEER. CDR3: CASSPRALDTQYF. Here the CDR3 DNA reads TGCGCCAGCAGCCCGAGAGCGTTAGATACGCAGTATTTT.

As for this clone: One end of the junction fails to match germline, which may point to a read error. The CDR3 region is CASSLGLGGGRNYNEQFF. The CDR3 DNA reads TGTGCTAGCAGCTTAGGTCTAGGGGGAGGGCGTAACTACAATGAGCAGTTCTTC. The V gene is TRBV7-7, the J gene TRBJ2-1, with a tentative D call TRBD2 (7 bases). The V gene's germline CDR1 is SSHAT and CDR2 FNYEAQ (reference sequence). The length of the CDR3 is 18 residues.

This rearrangement joins TRBV30 to TRBJ1-4; a weak D match, TRBD1 (5 bases). CDR1 is GTSNPN and CDR2 is SVGIG in the germline V gene (reference sequence). There are 12 residues in the CDR3. Between the trimmed V and J ends, which lost 5 bases and 5 bases, there was a span of 9 bases. CDR3 nucleotide sequence: TGTGCCTGGGGGGGGGAAAATGAAAAACTGTTTTTT. This codes for CAWGGENEKLFF.

This rearrangement joins TRBV7-3 to TRBJ1-1; a possible D gene is TRBD1 (6 bases). This CDR3 is built from 13 residues. V was shortened by 6 bases and J by 0 bases, with 8 bases between the two germline ends. Germline-derived CDR1 and CDR2 are SGHTA and FQGTGA. The CDR3 DNA sequence: TGTGCCAGCAGAGGGACACTGAACACTGAAGCTTTCTTT. This codes for CASRGTLNTEAFF. The full variable domain, rest sourced from reference TRBV7-3 and TRBJ1-1, is GAGVSQTPSNKVTEKGKYVELRCDPISGHTALYWYRQSLGQGPEFLIYFQGTGAADDSGLPNDRFFAVRPEGSVSTLKIQRTERGDSAVYLCASRGTLNTEAFFGQGTRLTVV.

The genes are TRBV11-2 and TRBJ1-1; D uncertain. V lost 0 bases to trimming and J lost 9 bases, with 14 bases between them. The CDR3 is 14 residues long. Germline values: CDR1 SGHAT, CDR2 FQNNGV. The CDR3 reads CASSLDTFASQAFF. The CDR3 bases are TGTGCCAGCAGCTTAGATACTTTTGCATCTCAAGCTTTCTTT.

This chain joins TRBV7-9 and TRBJ1-1; perhaps TRBD1 as D (5 bases). Deletions cut 1 base from V and 4 bases from J, with 10 bases between. CDR1 and CDR2 (germline): SEHNR, FQNEAQ (reference sequence). The CDR3 is made up of 14 amino acids. CDR3 nucleotides: TGTGCCAGCAGCTTAGGGGGGAGGGTCACTGAAGCTTTCTTT. Translation gives CASSLGGRVTEAFF. Combining the CDR3 with reference TRBV7-9 and TRBJ1-1 gives the whole variable domain DTGVSQNPRHKITKRGQNVTFRCDPISEHNRLYWYRQTLGQGPEFLTYFQNEAQLEKSRLLSDRFSAERPKGSFSTLEIQRTEQGDSAMYLCASSLGGRVTEAFFGQGTRLTVV.

The V and J genes are TRBV9 and TRBJ2-5, with TRBD2 matching 11 bases. The CDR3 has 18 amino acids. The V segment lost 0 bases and the J segment 4 bases; nucleotides outside the gene matches: 11. Germline V lookup: CDR1 SGDLS, CDR2 YYNGEE. Here the CDR3 DNA reads TGTGCCAGCAGCGTAGTCCCTAGCGGGAGGCTAGGTGCAGAGACCCAGTACTTC. Translation gives CASSVVPSGRLGAETQYF.

V usage is TRBV6-4 and J usage is TRBJ2-4, with unresolved D. The CDR3 is 12 residues long. Between the trimmed V and J ends, which lost 0 bases and 7 bases, there was a span of 4 bases. CDR1 is MRHNA and CDR2 is SNTAGT in the germline V gene. CDR3 DNA sequence: TGTGCCAGCAGTGACTCGCGGAACATTCAGTACTTC. It specifies CASSDSRNIQYF.

The chain is built from TRBV7-9 and TRBJ2-1; 10 positions agree with TRBD1. CDR3 length equals 16 residues. The germline V gene has CDR1 SEHNR and CDR2 FQNEAQ (reference sequence). J lost 7 bases, V lost 2 bases, and 8 bases had no gene match. CDR3 sequence reads: CASSLSTGQGRNEQFF. The DNA of the CDR3 is TGTGCCAGCAGCTTATCGACGGGACAGGGGCGTAATGAGCAGTTCTTC.

The rearrangement links TRBV7-7 to TRBJ2-3; TRBD2 agrees at 12 bases. The CDR3 extends over 18 amino acids. J gave up 2 bases and V 1 base, and 7 bases lay outside the gene matches. The V gene's germline CDR1 is SSHAT and CDR2 FNYEAQ (reference sequence). CDR3 residues: CASSLELPSGGVTDTQYF. CDR3 bases: TGTGCCAGCAGCTTAGAGTTGCCTAGCGGGGGGGTCACAGATACGCAGTATTTT.

The chain couples TRBV21-1 to TRBJ2-1; the table's TRBD2 call for D was not verified on the DNA. TRBV21-1 represents a pseudogene. This CDR3 has 14 residues. The CDR3: CASSTPSGSNEQFF. The CDR3 DNA reads as TGTGCCAGCAGCACCCCCTCGGGGTCCAATGAGCAGTTCTTC.

Only one count was recorded for this clone. V and J are TRBV6-5 and TRBJ1-1, with D uncertain. Trimming took off 6 bases at V and 7 bases at J, with 9 bases between the two ends. Looked up from germline, CDR1 is MNHEY and CDR2 is SVGAGI. The CDR3 sequence is 11 residues long. The DNA for the CDR3 is TGTGCCAGCAGAGTGGGCTATGAAGCTTTCTTT. Amino acids: CASRVGYEAFF.

The genes are TRBV11-2 and TRBJ2-2, with D unresolved. CDR1 is SGHAT, CDR2 FQNNGV, per germline. V lost 3 bases to trimming and J lost 0 bases, with 5 bases between them. The length of the CDR3 is 14 residues. Here the CDR3 reads CASSFETNTGELFF. The CDR3 DNA reads as TGTGCCAGCAGCTTCGAAACGAACACCGGGGAGCTGTTTTTT.

This clone has only a few counts. The chain joins TRBV30 to TRBJ1-1; maybe TRBD1 (6 bases). Germline assignment: CDR1 GTSNPN and CDR2 SVGIG (reference sequence). V was clipped by 2 bases and J by 4 bases, with 11 bases between them. The CDR3 consists of 13 residues. CDR3 protein: CAWSTGLATEAFF. In DNA form, the CDR3 reads TGTGCCTGGAGTACAGGGTTGGCCACTGAAGCTTTCTTT.

The table lists this clone with a few counts. The gene calls are TRBV14 and TRBJ2-5, with 7 bases fitting TRBD1. The germline CDR1 and CDR2 sequences are SGHDN and FVKESK. The CDR3 runs to 17 residues. The ends lost 3 bases at V and 5 bases at J; junction bases unmatched: 15. The chain's CDR3 is CASSHPTGIRGRETQYF. The CDR3 region has the DNA TGTGCCAGCAGCCATCCCACAGGAATAAGGGGGCGGGAGACCCAGTACTTC.

The V call is TRBV11-3, the J call TRBJ1-2; 7 bases line up with TRBD1. Germline CDR1 and CDR2: SGHNT and YENEEA. The ends lost 11 bases at V and 7 bases at J; junction bases unmatched: 7. The CDR3 loop spans 11 amino acids. The chain's CDR3 is CASLDRVGYTF. The CDR3 DNA follows: TGTGCCTCCCTAGACAGGGTTGGCTACACCTTC.

This clone was counted only a few times. The chain couples TRBV7-9 to TRBJ2-2; the D is unclear. This CDR3 is built from 11 residues. Per germline, CDR1 SEHNR and CDR2 FQNEAQ (reference sequence). Trimming left V 6 bases short and J 7 bases short, with 6 bases between. The chain's CDR3 is CASRDSGELFF. For the CDR3, the DNA is TGTGCCAGCAGGGATAGCGGGGAGCTGTTTTTT.

This clone turned up a few times. The chain is built from TRBV15 and TRBJ1-2; TRBD1 aligns across 7 bases. In germline, CDR1 is LNHNV, CDR2 YYDKDF (reference sequence). This CDR3 is 15 amino acids long. J was trimmed by 5 bases and V by 4 bases; bases with no gene match: 10. The CDR3 DNA reads as TGTGCCACCAGCACCTTGGCCGGGACAGCTTATGGCTACACCTTC. Translating gives CATSTLAGTAYGYTF.

The table lists this clone with a few counts. The chain recombines TRBV13 with TRBJ2-3, with D possibly being TRBD1 or TRBD2 (6 bases each). This CDR3 is 18 amino acids long. CDR1 PRHDT and CDR2 FYEKMQ come from the germline V gene (reference sequence). Trimming left V 6 bases short and J 5 bases short, with 27 bases between. In DNA, the CDR3 is TGTGCCAGCAGAAAGGGTGGCGCGGGACAACCACTACGAGATACGCAGTATTTT. It specifies CASRKGGAGQPLRDTQYF. Full variable domain (remainder filled in from reference TRBV13 and TRBJ2-3): AAGVIQSPRHLIKEKRETATLKCYPIPRHDTVYWYQQGPGQDPQFLISFYEKMQSDKGSIPDRFSAQQFSDYHSELNMSSLELGDSALYFCASRKGGAGQPLRDTQYFGPGTRLTVL.

The CDR3 loop reads CASSPSGGANVLTF. The CDR3 DNA sequence: TGTGCCAGCAGTCCCTCTGGTGGGGCCAACGTCCTGACTTTC. The chain has TRBV27 and TRBJ2-6; D ambiguous. Trimming left V 5 bases short and J 3 bases short, with 8 bases between. The germline V gene has CDR1 MNHEY and CDR2 SMNVEV (reference sequence). The CDR3 is 14 residues long.

This chain connects TRBV9 to TRBJ2-1; possibly TRBD1 for D (6 bases). V lost 3 bases to trimming and J lost 2 bases, with 12 bases between them. The CDR3 contains 15 residues. Germline V gene lookup returns CDR1 SGDLS and CDR2 YYNGEE. The CDR3 DNA sequence: TGTGCCAGCAGCGAAAGGACAGTTGCCTACAATGAGCAGTTCTTC. Amino acids: CASSERTVAYNEQFF.

The chain is built from TRBV27 and TRBJ2-3, with 7 nucleotides matching TRBD1. The CDR3 length is 14 residues. Germline V CDR1 and CDR2: MNHEY, SMNVEV (reference sequence). V shed 2 bases and J 4 bases; nucleotides not matched to a gene: 3. CDR3 amino acids: CASSLDRVPDTQYF. Written as DNA, the CDR3 is TGTGCCAGCAGTTTAGACAGGGTGCCAGATACGCAGTATTTT.

This clone was picked up one time. The rearrangement links TRBV30 to TRBJ1-4; 8 bases match TRBD1. Unmatched junction bases numbered 16, after V lost 5 bases and J lost 11 bases. This CDR3 comprises 15 residues. The germline V gene has CDR1 GTSNPN and CDR2 SVGIG (reference sequence). The CDR3 loop reads CAWGFGQGLFEKLFF. CDR3 DNA: TGTGCCTGGGGTTTCGGACAGGGCCTTTTCGAGAAACTGTTTTTT.

J is TRBJ1-5 and V is TRBV2; weak D call: TRBD1 (5 bases). CDR1 is SNHLY and CDR2 is FYNNEI in the germline V gene. The V gene lost 5 bases and the J gene lost 3 bases, with 14 bases spanning the gap. The length of the CDR3 is 15 residues. CDR3 residues: CASSLPGRFNQPQHF. The CDR3 DNA is TGTGCCAGCAGTCTTCCGGGACGGTTCAATCAGCCCCAGCATTTT.

By share, this clone counts as medium-sized. V usage is TRBV27 and J usage is TRBJ2-2; no firm D call. V lost 4 bases, J lost 1 base, and 4 bases lay in between. The length of the CDR3 is 13 residues. The germline V gene has CDR1 MNHEY and CDR2 SMNVEV (reference sequence). Here the CDR3 reads CASSWQNTGELFF. The CDR3 nucleotides are TGTGCCAGCAGTTGGCAGAACACCGGGGAGCTGTTTTTT.

This chain links TRBV5-5 with TRBJ1-5, with D perhaps matching TRBD1 (6 bases). Between the trimmed V and J ends, which lost 4 bases and 6 bases, there was a span of 8 bases. The CDR3 consists of 12 residues. Germline V CDR1 and CDR2: SGHKS, YYEKEE (reference sequence). CDR3 DNA sequence: TGTGCCAGCAGCACAGGGATTCAGCCCCAGCATTTT. Translation: CASSTGIQPQHF.

The CDR3 protein is CASSYRSDTEAFF. CDR3 nucleotide sequence: TGTGCCAGCAGTTACAGGTCAGACACTGAAGCTTTCTTT. This rearrangement joins TRBV6-5 to TRBJ1-1, with D unresolved. V gave up 2 bases and J gave up 3 bases, with 7 bases separating them. CDR1 MNHEY and CDR2 SVGAGI come from the germline V gene. The CDR3 length is 13 residues.

The chain carries TRBV5-1 and TRBJ1-5, with D perhaps matching TRBD1 (6 bases). CDR1 is SGHRS and CDR2 is YFSETQ in the germline V gene. V lost 1 base and J 1 base, leaving 9 bases between the germline ends. The CDR3 spans 15 residues. In nucleotides, the CDR3 is TGCGCCAGCAGCTTGACAGGGTTCAGCAATCAGCCCCAGCATTTT. Translating gives CASSLTGFSNQPQHF.